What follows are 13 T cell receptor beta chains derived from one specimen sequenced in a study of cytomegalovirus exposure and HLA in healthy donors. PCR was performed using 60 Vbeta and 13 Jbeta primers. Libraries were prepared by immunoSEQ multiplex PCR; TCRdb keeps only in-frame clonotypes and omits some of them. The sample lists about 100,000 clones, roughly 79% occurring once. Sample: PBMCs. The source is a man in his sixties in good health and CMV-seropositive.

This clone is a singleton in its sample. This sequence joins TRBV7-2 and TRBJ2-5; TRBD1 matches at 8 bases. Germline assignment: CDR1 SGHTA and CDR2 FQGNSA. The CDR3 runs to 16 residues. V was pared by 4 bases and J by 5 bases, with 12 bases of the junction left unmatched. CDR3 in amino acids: CASSSGRTGIEETQYF. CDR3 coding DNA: TGTGCCAGCAGCTCGGGACGGACAGGGATCGAGGAGACCCAGTACTTC.

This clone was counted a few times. CDR3 sequence reads: CASSPRQGGMQYF. CDR3 nucleotides: TGTGCCAGCAGCCCACGACAGGGTGGTATGCAGTACTTC. The rearrangement uses TRBV7-3 and TRBJ2-7, with 7 positions matching TRBD1. This CDR3 contains 13 residues. Trimming took 5 bases from V and 9 from J; bases not matched to a gene: 10. Per the germline V gene, CDR1 is SGHTA and CDR2 is FQGTGA.

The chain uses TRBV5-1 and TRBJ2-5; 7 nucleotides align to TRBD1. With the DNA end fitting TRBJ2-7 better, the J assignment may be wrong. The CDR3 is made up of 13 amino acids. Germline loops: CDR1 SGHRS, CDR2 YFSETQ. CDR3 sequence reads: CASSRDRTYEQYF. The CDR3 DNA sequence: TGCGCCAGCAGCCGGGACAGAACCTACGAGCAGTACTTC.

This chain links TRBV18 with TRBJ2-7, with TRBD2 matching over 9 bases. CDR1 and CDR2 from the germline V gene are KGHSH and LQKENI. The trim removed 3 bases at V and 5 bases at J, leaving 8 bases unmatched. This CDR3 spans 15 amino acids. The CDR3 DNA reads TGTGCCAGCTCACCTGAGTTGACTAGCGGTCACGAGCAGTACTTC. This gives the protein CASSPELTSGHEQYF.

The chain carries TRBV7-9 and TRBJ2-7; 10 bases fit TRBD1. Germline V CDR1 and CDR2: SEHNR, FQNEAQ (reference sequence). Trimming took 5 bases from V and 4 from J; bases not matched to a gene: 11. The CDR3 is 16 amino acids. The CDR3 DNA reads TGTGCCAGCAGCATAACCGGGACAGGGGCTTCGTACGAGCAGTACTTC. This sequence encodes CASSITGTGASYEQYF.

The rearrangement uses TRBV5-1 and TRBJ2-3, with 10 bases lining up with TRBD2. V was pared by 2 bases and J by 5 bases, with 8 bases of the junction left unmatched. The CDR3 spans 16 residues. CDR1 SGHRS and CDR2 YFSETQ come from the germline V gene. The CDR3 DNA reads TGCGCCAGCAGCTTAGTGGGGACTAGCGATTTAGATACGCAGTATTTT. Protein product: CASSLVGTSDLDTQYF.

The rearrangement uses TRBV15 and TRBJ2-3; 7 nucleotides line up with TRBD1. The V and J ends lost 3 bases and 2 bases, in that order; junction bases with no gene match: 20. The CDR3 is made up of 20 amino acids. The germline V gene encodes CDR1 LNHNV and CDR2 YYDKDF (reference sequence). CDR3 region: CATSRLALIMTGQDTDTQYF. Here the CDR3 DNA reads TGTGCCACCAGCAGGCTCGCCCTTATAATGACAGGGCAGGACACAGATACGCAGTATTTT.

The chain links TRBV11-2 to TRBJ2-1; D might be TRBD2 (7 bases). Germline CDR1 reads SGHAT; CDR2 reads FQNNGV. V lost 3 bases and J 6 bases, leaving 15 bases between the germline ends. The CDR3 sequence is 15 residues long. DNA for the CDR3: TGTGCCAGCAGCTTGGGGGGGCCGTCAAGCAATGAGCAGTTCTTC. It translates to CASSLGGPSSNEQFF.

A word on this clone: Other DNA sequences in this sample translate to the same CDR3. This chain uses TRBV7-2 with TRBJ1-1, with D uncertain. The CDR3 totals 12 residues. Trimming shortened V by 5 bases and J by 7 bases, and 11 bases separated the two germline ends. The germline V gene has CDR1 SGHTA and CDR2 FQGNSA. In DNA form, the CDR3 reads TGTGCCAGCAGCCTAGTACGGGGTGAAGCTTTCTTT. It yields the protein CASSLVRGEAFF.

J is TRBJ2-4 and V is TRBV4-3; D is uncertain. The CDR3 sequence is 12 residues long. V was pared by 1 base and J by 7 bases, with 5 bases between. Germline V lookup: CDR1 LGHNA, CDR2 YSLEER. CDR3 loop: CASSQGPNIQYF. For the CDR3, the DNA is TGCGCCAGCAGCCAAGGGCCGAACATTCAGTACTTC.

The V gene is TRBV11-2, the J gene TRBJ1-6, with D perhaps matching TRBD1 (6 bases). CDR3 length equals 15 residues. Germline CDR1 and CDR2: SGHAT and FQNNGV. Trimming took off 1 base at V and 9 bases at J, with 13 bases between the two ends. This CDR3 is CASSLVRGGSSPLHF. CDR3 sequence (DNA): TGTGCCAGCAGCTTAGTGAGGGGGGGAAGTTCACCCCTCCACTTT.

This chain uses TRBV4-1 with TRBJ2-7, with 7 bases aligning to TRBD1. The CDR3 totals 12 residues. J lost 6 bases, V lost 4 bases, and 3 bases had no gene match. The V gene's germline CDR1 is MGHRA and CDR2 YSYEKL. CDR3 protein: CASSRTGSEQYF. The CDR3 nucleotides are TGCGCCAGCAGCCGGACAGGCAGCGAGCAGTACTTC.

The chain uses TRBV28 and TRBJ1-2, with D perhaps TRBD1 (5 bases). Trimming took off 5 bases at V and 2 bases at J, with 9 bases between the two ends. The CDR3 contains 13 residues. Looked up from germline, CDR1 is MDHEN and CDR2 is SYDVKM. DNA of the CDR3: TGTGCCAGCAGTCTGACAGTCAACTATGGCTACACCTTC. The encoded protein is CASSLTVNYGYTF.